This T cell receptor (beta chain) was captured in a study of blood T cell repertoires in COVID-19. Overall study: Sources were T cells, B-cell-depleted T cells, or PBMCs; the material itself was cDNA or gDNA.

V lost 4 bases, J lost 0 bases, and 7 bases lay in between. The germline V gene has CDR1 SGDLS and CDR2 YYNGEE. The length of the CDR3 is 14 residues. Original analysis: Reference gene primer amplification gave estimated nucleated cell counts. Produced via immunoSEQ multiplex PCR; TCRdb's table is partial and in-frame only. The V and J calls and clone size are taken from that table; D and trimming were inferred from the DNA. The sample has fewer than 350,000 clones, roughly 90% seen once. The sequence derives from a woman aged 25-40 years with COVID-19, enrolled during active disease. The sample was peripheral blood. The chain carries TRBV9 and TRBJ1-4, with D hard to call. The CDR3 bases are TGTGCCAGCAGCCTTGGCCCAACTAATGAAAAACTGTTTTTT. It translates to CASSLGPTNEKLFF.